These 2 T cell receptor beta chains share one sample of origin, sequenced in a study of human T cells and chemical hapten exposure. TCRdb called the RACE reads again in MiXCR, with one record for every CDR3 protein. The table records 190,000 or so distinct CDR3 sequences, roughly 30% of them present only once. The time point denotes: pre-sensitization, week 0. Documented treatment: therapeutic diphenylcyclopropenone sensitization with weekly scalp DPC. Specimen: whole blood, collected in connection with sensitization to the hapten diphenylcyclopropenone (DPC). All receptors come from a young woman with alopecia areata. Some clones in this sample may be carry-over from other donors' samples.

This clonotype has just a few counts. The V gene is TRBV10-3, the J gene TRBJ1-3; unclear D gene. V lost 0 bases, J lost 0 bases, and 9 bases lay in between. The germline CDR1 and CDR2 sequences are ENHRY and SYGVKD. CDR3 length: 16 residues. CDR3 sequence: CAISESSAISGNTIYF. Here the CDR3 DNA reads TGTGCCATCAGTGAGTCATCGGCCATCTCTGGAAACACCATATATTTT.

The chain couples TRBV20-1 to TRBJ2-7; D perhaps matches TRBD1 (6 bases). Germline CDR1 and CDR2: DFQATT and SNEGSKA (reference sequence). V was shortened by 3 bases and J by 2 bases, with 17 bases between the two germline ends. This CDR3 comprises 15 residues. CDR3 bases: TGCAGTGCTAGGGCAGACAGGTTAGGAGCCTACGAGCAGTACTTC. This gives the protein CSARADRLGAYEQYF.